This T cell receptor beta chain was found in a study of T-cell memory formation after mild COVID-19. Study findings and constraints: Shrinking CD4+ clones were chiefly CM and EM; CD8+ ones were chiefly EMRA.

TCRdb re-called the 5' RACE reads through MiXCR, storing one row per CDR3 protein. Among 580,000 or so distinct CDR3 sequences, roughly 17% were seen once, and the ten largest hold approximately 8.1%. About this clonotype: Its antigen is currently unknown.

The V end was cut by 8 bases, the J end by 2 bases, with 10 bases between. CDR3 length: 13 residues. Germline CDR1 is MNHEY and CDR2 is SVGAGI. The sequenced sample consisted of PBMCs or a T cell subset sorted from them (not recorded which). The receptor's source is an adult woman who had mild COVID-19 (a few samples of this study predate the infection). Cell type and time point are not known. The chain is built from TRBV6-5 and TRBJ1-5; D remains unclear. Here the CDR3 reads CASGLLGNQPQHF. Written as DNA, the CDR3 is TGTGCCAGCGGCTTGTTAGGCAATCAGCCCCAGCATTTT.